The source of this T cell receptor beta chain is a study of T cells in Graves' hyperthyroidism and ophthalmopathy. Notes on the study in general: Most thyroid clonotypes with frequency above 0.001 were detected in blood.

This clonotype was seen only a few times. Its antigen is unidentified. TCR beta CDR3 regions were amplified from RNA. HTBI primers were used for first-round RT-PCR of the TCR CDR3. MiXCR was run by TCRdb on the multiplex PCR reads, yielding one entry per CDR3 protein. The sample includes some 350,000 distinct CDR3 sequences, about 25% of them seen just once. Germline assignment: CDR1 DFQATT and CDR2 SNEGSKA (reference sequence). V dropped 0 bases and J dropped 5; count of bases not matched to a gene: 5. This CDR3 comprises 14 residues. The patients, who ranged from 18 to 65 in age, presented with newly diagnosed hyperthyroidism lasting under 2 months.

The gene calls are TRBV20-1 and TRBJ2-5, with TRBD2 identical over 8 bases. This TCR derives from a man aged 50 to 60 with Graves' hyperthyroidism. Sequenced: blood. The CDR3 DNA reads as TGCAGTGCTAGAGAGAGCGGGAGCCGGGAGACCCAGTACTTC. It specifies CSARESGSRETQYF.